The next 16 T cell receptor beta chains were all read from a single sample in a study of cytomegalovirus exposure and HLA in healthy donors. Sequenced by immunoSEQ multiplex PCR; TCRdb stores in-frame clones only, minus some. The sample yields about 71,000 clones, 90% to 95% seen once. The specimen was PBMCs. The source of these receptors is a young man in good health and CMV-seropositive.

The V call is TRBV7-8, the J call TRBJ2-5, with 7 bases identical to TRBD1. Germline V lookup: CDR1 SGHVS, CDR2 FQNEAQ. The ends lost 5 bases at V and 2 bases at J; junction bases unmatched: 8. There are 15 residues in the CDR3. The CDR3 region is CASSLTPGQQETQYF. CDR3 bases: TGTGCCAGCAGCCTAACGCCGGGACAGCAAGAGACCCAGTACTTC.

This chain links TRBV5-5 with TRBJ2-6; D gene uncertain. The CDR3 length is 15 residues. Germline V gene lookup returns CDR1 SGHKS and CDR2 YYEKEE (reference sequence). V lost 0 bases to trimming and J lost 0 bases, with 4 bases between them. CDR3 coding DNA: TGTGCCAGCAGCTTGGCAGTCTCTGGGGCCAACGTCCTGACTTTC. Its protein is CASSLAVSGANVLTF.

This sequence joins TRBV7-2 and TRBJ2-1; 13 bases agree with TRBD2. The ends lost 0 bases at V and 6 bases at J; junction bases unmatched: 2. Germline V gene lookup returns CDR1 SGHTA and CDR2 FQGNSA. This CDR3 has 16 amino acids. The CDR3, as DNA: TGTGCCAGCAGCTTAGCTCGACTAGCGGGGGGCAATGAGCAGTTCTTC. Amino acids: CASSLARLAGGNEQFF.

This clone appeared a single time. This rearrangement joins TRBV4-1 to TRBJ2-7; 9 bases match TRBD1. The CDR3 consists of 15 residues. The V gene's germline CDR1 is MGHRA and CDR2 YSYEKL. V lost 5 bases, J lost 1 base, and 6 bases stayed unmatched. As DNA, the CDR3 is TGCGCCAGCAGCTCACCGACAGGGGGTTCCTACGAGCAGTACTTC. This gives the protein CASSSPTGGSYEQYF.

The chain couples TRBV5-1 to TRBJ2-7, with a possible D match to TRBD1 (6 bases). CDR1 and CDR2 (germline): SGHRS, YFSETQ. The ends were cut back, 3 bases at V and 7 bases at J, with 14 bases in the middle. CDR3 length: 13 residues. The CDR3 nucleotides are TGCGCCAGCAGCTCGGGACAAAGACTGGAGCAGTACTTC. Protein product: CASSSGQRLEQYF.

The V gene is TRBV4-1, the J gene TRBJ1-1; no reliable D call. The CDR3 runs to 13 residues. V shed 1 base and J shed 8 bases, with 11 bases lying between them. Germline CDR1 and CDR2: MGHRA and YSYEKL. The CDR3 sequence is CASSQGGNYEAFF. The CDR3 nucleotides are TGCGCCAGCAGCCAAGGAGGGAATTACGAAGCTTTCTTT.

V and J are TRBV6-6 and TRBJ1-3, with D unclear. The germline gives CDR1 MNHNY, CDR2 SVGAGI (reference sequence). CDR3 size: 12 residues. Trimming removed 8 bases from V and 2 bases from J, with 7 bases in between. The CDR3 DNA reads as TGTGCCAGCTTAGCGACTGGAAACACCATATATTTT. Translating gives CASLATGNTIYF.

The chain carries TRBV28 and TRBJ2-7; the D gene is possibly TRBD1 (6 bases). Germline V gene sequence: CDR1 MDHEN, CDR2 SYDVKM. The V and J ends lost 6 bases and 2 bases respectively, with 8 bases between them. CDR3 size: 12 residues. The CDR3, as DNA: TGTGCCAGCAGGGACAGAACCTACGAGCAGTACTTC. Translation gives CASRDRTYEQYF.

The chain joins TRBV6-5 to TRBJ2-7, with 8 bases lining up with TRBD1. Germline lookup yields CDR1 MNHEY and CDR2 SVGAGI. This CDR3 has 15 residues. After removal of 5 bases from V and 3 bases from J, the junction contained 9 bases not matched to a gene. CDR3 amino acids: CASSGSGTGHYEQYF. DNA of the CDR3: TGTGCCAGCAGTGGATCCGGGACAGGTCACTACGAGCAGTACTTC.

This clone was seen a few times. The CDR3 DNA is TGCGCCAGCAGCTTGCAGGGGGAAGCAAATCAGCCCCAGCATTTT. As protein: CASSLQGEANQPQHF. The chain joins TRBV5-1 to TRBJ1-5, with 7 bases that match TRBD1. CDR1 and CDR2 from the germline V gene are SGHRS and YFSETQ. Germline trimming cut 1 base from V and 4 bases from J; bases unmatched to any gene: 5. The CDR3 is 15 amino acids.

The chain recombines TRBV6-1 with TRBJ1-2; maybe TRBD1 (6 bases). The CDR3 extends over 13 amino acids. The V end was cut by 6 bases, the J end by 1 base, with 9 bases between. Germline V gene sequence: CDR1 MNHNS, CDR2 SASEGT. In nucleotides, the CDR3 is TGTGCCAGCAGCGGGGGGCGTAACTATGGCTACACCTTC. Residues: CASSGGRNYGYTF.

V gene TRBV11-3 combines with J gene TRBJ2-2; no definite D call. V lost 2 bases and J lost 1, with 8 bases in between. CDR3 size: 15 residues. CDR1 and CDR2 (germline): SGHNT, YENEEA. CDR3 region: CASSLIGVNTGELFF. As DNA, the CDR3 is TGTGCCAGCAGCTTAATCGGAGTGAACACCGGGGAGCTGTTTTTT.

This clone appeared once. Sequence at one end of the junction differs from germline and may be a read error. The chain uses TRBV7-7 and TRBJ2-5, with 7 positions matching TRBD2. This CDR3 comprises 15 residues. CDR1 is SSHAT, CDR2 FNYEAQ, per germline (reference sequence). The CDR3, as DNA: TGTGCTAGCAGCTTAGATTCGAAGCGGGGAGGTTCCCAGTACTTC. Protein product: CASSLDSKRGGSQYF.

This clone was counted between two and nine times. The chain uses TRBV7-3 and TRBJ2-5, with D perhaps matching TRBD1 (5 bases). Trimming removed 5 bases at V and 5 bases at J, with 18 bases between. Germline V lookup: CDR1 SGHTA, CDR2 FQGTGA. The CDR3 length is 15 residues. This chain's CDR3 is CASSQNGQGSETQYF. The CDR3, as DNA: TGTGCCAGCAGCCAAAATGGTCAGGGTTCCGAGACCCAGTACTTC.

DNA of the CDR3: TGTGCCAGCAGTTTAAGTGCGGGAGGGACCTACGAGCAGTACTTC. Protein sequence: CASSLSAGGTYEQYF. The chain uses TRBV27 and TRBJ2-7; TRBD2 agrees at 9 bases. The germline CDR1 and CDR2 sequences are MNHEY and SMNVEV (reference sequence). The CDR3 runs 15 residues. V gave up 2 bases and J gave up 2 bases; unmatched junction bases: 4.

The count of this clone is one. The chain joins TRBV2 to TRBJ1-3, with TRBD1 matching over 9 bases. The V segment lost 6 bases and the J segment 0 bases; nucleotides outside the gene matches: 9. The CDR3 has 17 amino acids. CDR1 SNHLY and CDR2 FYNNEI come from the germline V gene. Here the CDR3 DNA reads TGTGCCAGCAGACCGGGACAGGGAATCGTCTCTGGAAACACCATATATTTT. It encodes CASRPGQGIVSGNTIYF.